This T cell receptor (beta chain) was sequenced during a study of cytomegalovirus exposure and HLA in healthy donors. Study-wide results and limits: In a later analysis, specific HLA alleles were associated with some 16,000 TCR beta sequences at a 0.05 false discovery rate. Later analysis demonstrated an association between a missense DCLRE1C variant and TCR beta V- and J-gene trimming. Specificity for CMV antigens was confirmed in vitro for a few of the CMV-associated chains.

The V end was cut by 5 bases, the J end by 3 bases, with 2 bases between. The CDR3 loop spans 11 amino acids. Germline loops: CDR1 SGHVS, CDR2 FQNEAQ. 60 Vbeta and 13 Jbeta primers were used in PCR. Assay: immunoSEQ multiplex PCR; the TCRdb copy retains only in-frame clones and omits some. The table shows 150,000 to 200,000 clones, with roughly 85% occurring only once. This clone was seen just once. Its antigen is not known. Donors likely had unrecorded immune exposures despite being nominally healthy when sampled. The chain is built from TRBV7-8 and TRBJ1-3; D remains ambiguous. The sample taken for sequencing was PBMCs. The receptor was isolated from a woman aged 45 to 65 in good health and CMV-seronegative. The CDR3 region has the DNA TGTGCCAGCAGCCATGGAAACACCATATATTTT. It translates to CASSHGNTIYF.